A single sample is the source of the 18 T cell receptor beta chains below, sequenced in a study of blood T cells in healthy people across ages. It was with a sample-barcoded 5' primer and a J-beta primer mix that a second PCR of roughly 7 to 12 cycles was run. Each CDR3 protein is one row after TCRdb ran MiXCR on the 5' RACE reads. Among around 600,000 distinct CDR3 sequences, around 48% were seen once, and the ten largest hold around 24%. The specimen sequenced was blood. The source is a man older than 75 in good health.

The J gene is TRBJ2-2, the V gene TRBV6-5; D may be TRBD2 (5 bases). The germline gives CDR1 MNHEY, CDR2 SVGAGI. This CDR3 comprises 19 residues. Between the trimmed V and J ends, which lost 3 bases and 1 base, there was a span of 21 bases. As DNA, the CDR3 is TGTGCCAGCAGTTATTTGGGCCCTAATAGCGCGGTGAACACCGGGGAGCTGTTTTTT. This sequence encodes CASSYLGPNSAVNTGELFF.

The rearrangement joins TRBV18 to TRBJ1-2; unclear D gene. The CDR3 totals 15 residues. CDR1 and CDR2 from the germline V gene are KGHSH and LQKENI. V was cut by 5 bases and J by 4 bases, with 17 bases left in between. In nucleotides, the CDR3 is TGTGCCAGCTCATCTGAAGGACCAGGCGGCTATGGCTACACCTTC. Its protein product is CASSSEGPGGYGYTF.

V gene TRBV5-1 combines with J gene TRBJ2-5; D is ambiguous. In germline, CDR1 is SGHRS, CDR2 YFSETQ. Between the trimmed V and J ends, which lost 4 bases and 11 bases, there was a span of 12 bases. The CDR3 runs to 11 residues. In DNA, the CDR3 is TGCGCCAGCAGCCTAGGTGAAGGGCAGTACTTC. Its protein product is CASSLGEGQYF. Based on the CDR3 plus reference TRBV5-1 and TRBJ2-5, the full variable domain is KAGVTQTPRYLIKTRGQQVTLSCSPISGHRSVSWYQQTPGQGLQFLFEYFSETQRNKGNFPGRFSGRQFSNSRSEMNVSTLELGDSALYLCASSLGEGQYFGPGTRLLVL.

This clonotype was seen once. The CDR3 coding sequence is TGTGCCAGCAGCCAACCCGGGACTAGCGGGAGCAGGAATGAGCAGTTCTTC. Its protein is CASSQPGTSGSRNEQFF. The chain couples TRBV4-2 to TRBJ2-1; 14 positions agree with TRBD2. This CDR3 spans 17 amino acids. The V and J ends lost 2 bases and 7 bases, in that order; junction bases with no gene match: 7. Germline CDR1 and CDR2: LGHNA and YNFKEQ.

The table lists this clonotype with a count of one. The chain recombines TRBV28 with TRBJ2-4; tentatively, D is TRBD1 or TRBD2 (5 bases each). TRBJ2-7 matches the DNA end more closely, so the J call is doubtful. Germline V gene sequence: CDR1 MDHEN, CDR2 SYDVKM. This CDR3 has 17 residues. CDR3 residues: CASSTRDPEFRIYEQYF. The CDR3 nucleotides read TGTGCCAGCAGTACCCGGGACCCCGAGTTTCGGATATACGAGCAGTACTTC.

This clonotype was seen only a few times. The chain couples TRBV4-2 to TRBJ2-3, with 8 bases that match TRBD2. The junction had 9 bases not matched to a gene; V was cut back by 1 base and J by 3 bases. Germline CDR1 LGHNA, CDR2 YNFKEQ. The CDR3 extends over 17 amino acids. CDR3 sequence reads: CASSQAGGASGTDTQYF. The CDR3 nucleotides read TGTGCCAGCAGCCAAGCAGGTGGGGCTAGCGGGACAGATACGCAGTATTTT.

The chain has TRBV6-5 and TRBJ1-2, with D uncertain. CDR1 is MNHEY, CDR2 SVGAGI, per germline. The ends were cut back, 5 bases at V and 1 base at J, with 8 bases in the middle. The length of the CDR3 is 13 residues. CDR3 sequence reads: CASSDGLNYGYTF. The CDR3 DNA is TGTGCCAGCAGTGACGGGCTTAACTATGGCTACACCTTC.

CDR3 region: CSAGGGGSEQFF. The DNA of the CDR3 is TGCAGTGCTGGAGGGGGGGGTAGCGAGCAGTTCTTC. This chain connects TRBV20-1 to TRBJ2-1; tentatively, D is TRBD2 (7 bases). The ends were cut back, 5 bases at V and 10 bases at J, with 15 bases in the middle. This CDR3 comprises 12 residues. Per the germline V gene, CDR1 is DFQATT and CDR2 is SNEGSKA (reference sequence).

The V call is TRBV7-9, the J call TRBJ2-5, with TRBD1 matching over 12 bases. Germline CDR1 reads SEHNR; CDR2 reads FQNEAQ (reference sequence). V shed 5 bases, J shed 5 bases, and the junction held 12 bases outside the gene matches. The CDR3 sequence is 17 residues long. In nucleotides, the CDR3 is TGTGCCAGCAGCAGACAACCGGGACAGGGGGCTTCGGAGACCCAGTACTTC. This gives the protein CASSRQPGQGASETQYF.

The chain carries TRBV29-1 and TRBJ2-7; D gene unclear. In germline, CDR1 is SQVTM, CDR2 ANQGSEA. The CDR3 runs 11 residues. The V end lost 7 bases, the J end lost 3 bases, and 10 bases lay between the germline ends. The CDR3 nucleotides are TGCAGCGGTGGCTTGGGCTACGAGCAGTACTTC. Protein: CSGGLGYEQYF.

In this sample, this clonotype turned up a few times. V usage is TRBV7-9 and J usage is TRBJ2-7; D unresolved. CDR3 length equals 15 residues. V was trimmed by 2 bases and J by 0 bases, leaving 11 bases between them. Germline assignment: CDR1 SEHNR and CDR2 FQNEAQ (reference sequence). This CDR3 reads CASSLSGSGSYEQYF. The CDR3 DNA reads TGTGCCAGCAGCTTAAGTGGTTCGGGCTCCTACGAGCAGTACTTC.

This clonotype was counted between two and nine times. CDR3 DNA sequence: TGCGCCAGCAAGCAGGGACTATTACAAGAGACCCAGTACTTC. It specifies CASKQGLLQETQYF. The gene calls are TRBV5-1 and TRBJ2-5; 7 nucleotides align to TRBD2. J was trimmed by 2 bases and V by 6 bases; bases with no gene match: 7. Germline-derived CDR1 and CDR2 are SGHRS and YFSETQ. CDR3 size: 14 residues.

CDR3 sequence (DNA): TGCAGCGCATGGCCCACAGATACGCAGTATTTT. Residues: CSAWPTDTQYF. The chain is built from TRBV29-1 and TRBJ2-3, with D hard to call. The CDR3 covers 11 residues. The germline V gene encodes CDR1 SQVTM and CDR2 ANQGSEA. The V end lost 7 bases, the J end lost 2 bases, and 7 bases lay between the germline ends.

The chain recombines TRBV6-6 with TRBJ2-1; D remains ambiguous. From germline, CDR1 is MNHNY and CDR2 SVGAGI (reference sequence). CDR3 size: 14 residues. V was clipped by 2 bases and J by 8 bases, with 13 bases between them. The CDR3 DNA follows: TGTGCCAGCAGTTACGCGCCCCGGACCTATGAGCAGTTCTTC. This encodes CASSYAPRTYEQFF.

J is TRBJ2-1 and V is TRBV4-3; 12 positions agree with TRBD2. Germline V CDR1 and CDR2: LGHNA, YSLEER. After removal of 1 base from V and 4 bases from J, the junction contained 5 bases not matched to a gene. CDR3 length: 17 amino acids. CDR3 bases: TGCGCCAGCAGCCAAGTCCCCGGACTAGCGGGGTACAATGAGCAGTTCTTC. Its protein product is CASSQVPGLAGYNEQFF.

J is TRBJ2-3 and V is TRBV5-1; D possibly corresponds to TRBD2 (7 bases). There are 14 residues in the CDR3. Trimming took 4 bases from V and 6 from J, leaving 15 bases between them. Germline assignment: CDR1 SGHRS and CDR2 YFSETQ. CDR3 in DNA: TGCGCCAGCAGCCCTTATGGGGGGGCGGATACGCAGTATTTT. It translates to CASSPYGGADTQYF.

The chain employs TRBV7-2 and TRBJ2-1, with D hard to call. CDR3 length: 15 residues. Trimming took off 2 bases at V and 5 bases at J, with 13 bases between the two ends. Germline assignment: CDR1 SGHTA and CDR2 FQGNSA. The chain's CDR3 is CASSLFLSPNNEQFF. The CDR3, as DNA: TGTGCCAGCAGCTTATTTCTGAGTCCCAACAATGAGCAGTTCTTC.

This clonotype was seen a handful of times. This sequence joins TRBV20-1 and TRBJ2-7; D possibly corresponds to TRBD2 (5 bases). The V gene lost 1 base and the J gene lost 3 bases, with 10 bases spanning the gap. The CDR3 extends over 13 amino acids. CDR1 and CDR2 from the germline V gene are DFQATT and SNEGSKA (reference sequence). The CDR3 DNA sequence: TGCAGTGCTAGAGTCGGGGTGATCTACGAGCAGTACTTC. It codes for CSARVGVIYEQYF.